A single sample gave rise to the 32 T cell receptor beta chains below, sequenced in a study of metastatic and nonmetastatic thyroid tumors. All patients were treatment-naive before thyroid surgery. Through MiXCR, TCRdb re-clonotyped the PCR reads. The sample lists 13,000 or so clones, 25% to 30% occurring once. Sequenced input: tumor tissue. Every receptor here comes from a female donor with papillary thyroid cancer or a benign thyroid nodule (not recorded which). Some clones in this sample may be carry-over from other donors' samples.

This clone was seen at least ten times. The chain links TRBV6-1 to TRBJ2-2; 7 bases map to TRBD1. Germline V gene sequence: CDR1 MNHNS, CDR2 SASEGT. Trimming at V came to 5 bases and at J to 4 bases, leaving 4 bases not matched to a gene. This CDR3 region has 14 residues. The CDR3: CASSTGDSTGELFF. The CDR3 region has the DNA TGTGCCAGCAGTACTGGGGACAGCACCGGGGAGCTGTTTTTT.

The V and J genes are TRBV4-3 and TRBJ1-6, with 7 bases matching TRBD1. J was trimmed by 8 bases and V by 0 bases; bases with no gene match: 4. Germline values: CDR1 LGHNA, CDR2 YSLEER. There are 15 residues in the CDR3. CDR3 in amino acids: CASSQEYRGDSPLHF. CDR3 nucleotides: TGCGCCAGCAGCCAAGAATACAGGGGAGATTCACCCCTCCACTTT.

Comment on this clone: Likely a read error: the CDR3 ends without its conserved phenylalanine or tryptophan. The CDR3 nucleotides are TGTGCCAGCAGCCAAACGACAGGGTCTAATTCACCCCTCCACTAT. It is translated as CASSQTTGSNSPLHY. The chain is built from TRBV6-1 and TRBJ1-6; 7 bases fit TRBD1. V lost 6 bases and J lost 6; bases outside the gene matches: 8. The CDR3 extends over 15 amino acids. Germline V gene data show CDR1 as MNHNS and CDR2 as SASEGT.

By sample share, this clone is medium-sized. The rearrangement uses TRBV20-1 and TRBJ1-1, with 8 bases that match TRBD1. CDR1 and CDR2 (germline): DFQATT, SNEGSKA (reference sequence). The J segment lost 2 bases and the V segment lost 8 bases, leaving 7 bases of the junction unmatched. The CDR3 is made up of 13 amino acids. The CDR3 sequence is CSFPGQGNTEAFF. CDR3 coding DNA: TGCAGTTTTCCAGGACAGGGAAACACTGAAGCTTTCTTT.

This clone was recorded at least ten times. This chain links TRBV15 with TRBJ2-1; 10 bases line up with TRBD1. The CDR3 extends over 15 amino acids. The V segment lost 2 bases and the J segment 4 bases; nucleotides outside the gene matches: 2. CDR1 and CDR2 (germline): LNHNV, YYDKDF (reference sequence). This chain's CDR3 is CATSRSGQGYNEQFF. The CDR3 DNA follows: TGTGCCACCAGCAGATCGGGACAGGGGTACAATGAGCAGTTCTTC.

In its sample, this clone is medium-sized. This chain links TRBV28 with TRBJ1-2; 7 bases match TRBD1. The V gene's germline CDR1 is MDHEN and CDR2 SYDVKM. The CDR3 length is 15 residues. Trimming removed 5 bases from V and 5 bases from J; junction bases left unmatched: 11. The DNA of the CDR3 is TGTGCCAGCAGTCCGGACAGGCGGCCTCTATATGGCTACACCTTC. It codes for CASSPDRRPLYGYTF.

The chain is built from TRBV6-1 and TRBJ1-2; 7 bases map to TRBD1. This CDR3 comprises 14 residues. Germline loops: CDR1 MNHNS, CDR2 SASEGT. The ends lost 5 bases at V and 3 bases at J; junction bases unmatched: 6. The CDR3 loop is CASSPRGGDYGYTF. The CDR3 DNA is TGTGCCAGCAGTCCCAGGGGGGGTGACTATGGCTACACCTTC.

This clone qualifies as medium-sized. The V and J genes are TRBV2 and TRBJ2-6, with no clear D. Trimming pared 7 bases from V and 0 bases from J, leaving 10 bases between. The germline V gene has CDR1 SNHLY and CDR2 FYNNEI. This CDR3 has 15 residues. CDR3 nucleotides: TGTGCCAGCACCCATTGGAGCTCTGGGGCCAACGTCCTGACTTTC. It codes for CASTHWSSGANVLTF.

This clone was seen only a few times. The rearrangement joins TRBV28 to TRBJ2-7; unclear D gene. The CDR3 is made up of 12 amino acids. The germline CDR1 and CDR2 sequences are MDHEN and SYDVKM. V dropped 6 bases and J dropped 7 bases, with 13 bases sitting between them. The CDR3 sequence: CASSQDAREQYF. The CDR3 nucleotides read TGTGCCAGCAGCCAGGACGCACGAGAGCAGTACTTC. Drawing the rest from reference TRBV28 and TRBJ2-7, the complete variable domain is DVKVTQSSRYLVKRTGEKVFLECVQDMDHENMFWYRQDPGLGLRLIYFSYDVKMKEKGDIPEGYSVSREKKERFSLILESASTNQTSMYLCASSQDAREQYFGPGTRLTVT.

By share, this clone ranks as medium-sized. The V and J genes are TRBV29-1 and TRBJ2-1; a weak D match, TRBD2 (6 bases). CDR1 SQVTM and CDR2 ANQGSEA come from the germline V gene. V was clipped by 4 bases and J by 6 bases, with 10 bases between them. The CDR3 extends over 12 amino acids. The CDR3 here is CSVGGVSNEQFF. The CDR3 DNA reads TGCAGCGTTGGGGGGGTAAGCAATGAGCAGTTCTTC.

The chain combines TRBV5-5 with TRBJ2-7; D is possibly TRBD1 (6 bases). The V end lost 0 bases, the J end lost 5 bases, and 9 bases lay between the germline ends. Germline CDR1 and CDR2: SGHKS and YYEKEE (reference sequence). This CDR3 has 13 residues. CDR3 coding DNA: TGTGCCAGCAGCTTGGGGCCAGGGGACGAGCAGTACTTC. Protein: CASSLGPGDEQYF.

This clone came up once. CDR3 coding DNA: TGTGCCCTTAGGTCCCCTAGCGGGAGGCCCGAGCAGTACTTC. It is translated as CALRSPSGRPEQYF. The chain employs TRBV7-2 and TRBJ2-7, with TRBD2 identical over 11 bases. The length of the CDR3 is 14 residues. CDR1 is SGHTA and CDR2 is FQGNSA in the germline V gene. J gave up 6 bases and V 11 bases, and 12 bases lay outside the gene matches.

The J gene is TRBJ1-3, the V gene TRBV25-1, with D perhaps TRBD1 (6 bases). Trimming removed 8 bases at V and 0 bases at J, with 11 bases between. This CDR3 is 14 amino acids long. Germline V CDR1 and CDR2: MGHDK, SYGVNS. The chain's CDR3 is CASGGDSSGNTIYF. CDR3 DNA sequence: TGTGCCAGCGGGGGCGACTCCTCTGGAAACACCATATATTTT.

In its sample, this clone is medium-sized. The chain carries TRBV20-1 and TRBJ1-6; D is undetermined. CDR3 size: 15 residues. V lost 3 bases to trimming and J lost 7 bases, with 16 bases between them. Germline V gives CDR1 DFQATT, CDR2 SNEGSKA (reference sequence). The DNA of the CDR3 is TGCAGTGCTAGTTCCGAAGGCGCGGGGAATTCACCCCTCCACTTT. Translated: CSASSEGAGNSPLHF.

V usage is TRBV18 and J usage is TRBJ2-2; 7 bases line up with TRBD1. J lost 2 bases, V lost 0 bases, and 3 bases had no gene match. The CDR3 is 16 amino acids. Germline V gene sequence: CDR1 KGHSH, CDR2 LQKENI. The DNA for the CDR3 is TGTGCCAGCTCACCACCGGGGACAGCAAACACCGGGGAGCTGTTTTTT. It translates to CASSPPGTANTGELFF.

The chain couples TRBV11-2 to TRBJ2-7, with 7 nucleotides matching TRBD2. V lost 7 bases, J lost 3 bases, and 15 bases stayed unmatched. Germline assignment: CDR1 SGHAT and CDR2 FQNNGV. The CDR3 sequence is 16 residues long. The CDR3 coding sequence is TGTGCCAGCACCCCCGACTCGACTAGCCGGTTCTACGAGCAGTACTTC. Its protein product is CASTPDSTSRFYEQYF.

V is TRBV11-2 and J is TRBJ2-7; 8 nucleotides match TRBD1. Germline CDR1 is SGHAT and CDR2 is FQNNGV. With V trimmed by 0 bases and J by 11 bases, 6 bases remained unmatched. CDR3 length: 13 amino acids. The CDR3 protein is CASSLEGPGGKYF. The CDR3 DNA is TGTGCCAGCAGCTTAGAAGGGCCAGGGGGCAAGTACTTC.

The sample holds a few counts of this clone. In DNA, the CDR3 is TGTGCCAGCAGTTACTCACCTTTATGGGGTCAAACATACGAGCAGTACTTC. It is translated as CASSYSPLWGQTYEQYF. The V gene is TRBV6-6, the J gene TRBJ2-7; D is unresolved. Germline V gene sequence: CDR1 MNHNY, CDR2 SVGAGI (reference sequence). The CDR3 has 17 amino acids. Trimming shortened V by 0 bases and J by 4 bases, and 19 bases separated the two germline ends.

This clone is medium-sized within its sample. The chain couples TRBV5-5 to TRBJ2-7; D possibly uses TRBD1 or TRBD2 (5 bases each). Germline-derived CDR1 and CDR2 are SGHKS and YYEKEE (reference sequence). Trimming shortened V by 5 bases and J by 4 bases, and 10 bases separated the two germline ends. The CDR3 totals 12 residues. CDR3 nucleotide sequence: TGTGCCAGCAGTCCCTGGGGGTACGAGCAGTACTTC. It specifies CASSPWGYEQYF.

Within the sample, this clone is medium-sized. The chain carries TRBV20-1 and TRBJ1-2; maybe TRBD1 (6 bases). Germline CDR1 and CDR2: DFQATT and SNEGSKA (reference sequence). The V end lost 1 base, the J end lost 7 bases, and 19 bases lay between the germline ends. The CDR3 loop spans 15 amino acids. The CDR3 loop reads CSARGGRTGQSGYTF. DNA of the CDR3: TGCAGTGCTAGAGGCGGAAGAACAGGGCAAAGTGGCTACACCTTC.

This clone was seen a handful of times. CDR3 sequence: CASKTSVWNTGELFF. DNA of the CDR3: TGTGCCAGTAAGACTAGCGTATGGAACACCGGGGAGCTGTTTTTT. V gene TRBV6-1 combines with J gene TRBJ2-2; 8 bases align to TRBD2. The CDR3 extends over 15 amino acids. V gave up 9 bases and J gave up 1 base; unmatched junction bases: 7. Germline V CDR1 and CDR2: MNHNS, SASEGT.

The rearrangement uses TRBV4-1 and TRBJ2-7; TRBD1 matches at 10 bases. This CDR3 is 18 amino acids long. V dropped 2 bases and J dropped 4; count of bases not matched to a gene: 14. Germline V CDR1 and CDR2: MGHRA, YSYEKL. DNA of the CDR3: TGCGCCAGCAGCCAACGAGACAGGGGGCTACCGGCCTTATACGAGCAGTACTTC. The encoded protein is CASSQRDRGLPALYEQYF.

At least ten counts were recorded for this clone. This chain links TRBV12-3 or TRBV12-4 with TRBJ1-6; 7 nucleotides agree with TRBD1. V shed 5 bases, J shed 10 bases, and the junction held 17 bases outside the gene matches. The CDR3 totals 17 residues. In DNA, the CDR3 is TGTGCCAGCAGTAGCCCCCGGGACAGCCATCCAAGATCACCCCTCCACTTT. Translating it yields CASSSPRDSHPRSPLHF.

Many counts were recorded for this clone. The rearrangement uses TRBV28 and TRBJ2-5; TRBD2 aligns across 13 bases. CDR3 size: 18 residues. Germline V gives CDR1 MDHEN, CDR2 SYDVKM. Losses at the gene ends were 5 bases for V and 4 bases for J; bases not matched to a gene: 13. Here the CDR3 reads CASSPRVGTSGGAETQYF. Here the CDR3 DNA reads TGTGCCAGCAGTCCCAGGGTCGGAACTAGCGGGGGGGCAGAGACCCAGTACTTC.

The CDR3 sequence: CAWRKPGQGQPQHF. CDR3 in DNA: TGTGCCTGGAGGAAGCCGGGACAGGGGCAGCCCCAGCATTTT. The chain combines TRBV30 with TRBJ1-5; 10 bases match TRBD1. Germline CDR1 and CDR2: GTSNPN and SVGIG (reference sequence). The ends lost 3 bases at V and 7 bases at J; junction bases unmatched: 6. This CDR3 contains 14 residues.

Remarks on this clone: One end of the junction varies from germline; a read error may be responsible. Additional DNA sequences in this sample encode the identical CDR3. J is TRBJ1-4 and V is TRBV3-1, with TRBD1 identical over 9 bases. The V gene's germline CDR1 is LGHDT and CDR2 YNNKEL (reference sequence). The CDR3 is made up of 17 amino acids. CDR3 DNA sequence: TGTGCCAGCAGCCAAGGAGGGTTCGGGACAGGGAATGAGAAACTGTTTTTT. Protein: CASSQGGFGTGNEKLFF.

The genes are TRBV12-3 or TRBV12-4 and TRBJ2-2; D ambiguous. The CDR3 is 13 residues long. Trimming left V 5 bases short and J 9 bases short, with 13 bases between. CDR3 nucleotide sequence: TGTGCCAGCAGTCGCCTCAGGTCCCGGGAGCTGTTTTTT. Protein sequence: CASSRLRSRELFF.

This clone was detected a few times. This chain connects TRBV28 to TRBJ1-1; a weak D match, TRBD1 (5 bases). CDR3 size: 14 residues. Looked up from germline, CDR1 is MDHEN and CDR2 is SYDVKM. V was clipped by 7 bases and J by 1 base, with 13 bases between them. The CDR3 nucleotides read TGTGCCAGCAAGGAGGTGGGGCCGAACACTGAAGCTTTCTTT. It encodes CASKEVGPNTEAFF. The variable domain in full, with the rest retrieved from reference TRBV28 and TRBJ1-1, is DVKVTQSSRYLVKRTGEKVFLECVQDMDHENMFWYRQDPGLGLRLIYFSYDVKMKEKGDIPEGYSVSREKKERFSLILESASTNQTSMYLCASKEVGPNTEAFFGQGTRLTVV.

The sample holds many counts of this clone. The genes are TRBV18 and TRBJ2-2, with D unresolved. The CDR3 runs 14 residues. CDR1 and CDR2 from the germline V gene are KGHSH and LQKENI. Trimming left V 2 bases short and J 0 bases short, with 4 bases between. The CDR3 region is CASSPGANTGELFF. The CDR3 coding sequence is TGTGCCAGCTCACCAGGCGCGAACACCGGGGAGCTGTTTTTT. Looking up the rest from reference TRBV18 and TRBJ2-2 gives the full variable domain: NAGVMQNPRHLVRRRGQEARLRCSPMKGHSHVYWYRQLPEEGLKFMVYLQKENIIDESGMPKERFSAEFPKEGPSILRIQQVVRGDSAAYFCASSPGANTGELFFGEGSRLTVL.

This clone was seen at least ten times. This chain joins TRBV28 and TRBJ1-1; D call uncertain. V was clipped by 1 base and J by 1 base, with 4 bases between them. Germline loops: CDR1 MDHEN, CDR2 SYDVKM. The CDR3 has 13 amino acids. CDR3 in amino acids: CASSLYENTEAFF. The CDR3, as DNA: TGTGCCAGCAGTTTATACGAGAACACTGAAGCTTTCTTT.

The J gene is TRBJ1-1, the V gene TRBV30, with 9 bases that match TRBD1. Trimming at V came to 3 bases and at J to 7 bases, leaving 3 bases not matched to a gene. CDR1 is GTSNPN, CDR2 SVGIG, per germline (reference sequence). The CDR3 covers 12 residues. The CDR3 loop is CAWSQGQGEAFF. CDR3 DNA: TGTGCCTGGAGCCAGGGACAGGGTGAAGCTTTCTTT.

The rearrangement joins TRBV30 to TRBJ1-2; possibly TRBD1 for D (6 bases). The CDR3 spans 13 residues. Between the trimmed V and J ends, which lost 0 bases and 7 bases, there was a span of 12 bases. Germline V gene data show CDR1 as GTSNPN and CDR2 as SVGIG (reference sequence). The CDR3 loop reads CAWSVGGAAGYTF. CDR3 coding DNA: TGTGCCTGGAGTGTTGGGGGCGCGGCTGGCTACACCTTC. The full variable domain, its missing parts supplied by reference TRBV30 and TRBJ1-2, is SQTIHQWPATLVQPVGSPLSLECTVEGTSNPNLYWYRQAAGRGLQLLFYSVGIGQISSEVPQNLSASRPQDRQFILSSKKLLLSDSGFYLCAWSVGGAAGYTFGSGTRLTVV.